This TCR beta chain derives from a study of blood T cell repertoires in COVID-19. Study context: The analysed material was cDNA or gDNA that came from T cells, B-cell-depleted T cells, or PBMCs.

Per the original methods: Estimation of nucleated cell counts was performed using reference gene primer amplification. TCRdb's copy holds only in-frame clones and misses some; the assay was immunoSEQ multiplex PCR. For V, J and clone size, that table is used; D and trimming come from the DNA. The repertoire consists of hundreds of thousands of clones, with 75% to 85% occurring once and the leading ten covering less than 6.5%. The germline gives CDR1 SGHRS, CDR2 YFSETQ. This CDR3 has 14 residues. The trim removed 2 bases at V and 2 bases at J, leaving 3 bases unmatched. The J gene is TRBJ2-7, the V gene TRBV5-1; 8 nucleotides line up with TRBD1. Source material: peripheral blood. The origin of this receptor is a man aged 50 to 59 with active or convalescent COVID-19. CDR3 DNA: TGCGCCAGCAGCTTTGGACAGGGCCCCTACGAGCAGTACTTC. This translates into CASSFGQGPYEQYF.